The 24 T cell receptor beta chains given below trace back to one sample, sequenced in a study of T-cell reconstitution after alpha-beta-depleted transplantation in children. Library preparation (for TCRbeta) was performed with unique molecular identifiers. TCRdb called the PCR reads again in MiXCR, with one record for every CDR3 protein. Among approximately 490,000 distinct CDR3 sequences, about 10% were seen once, and the ten largest hold roughly 2.1%. The sample consisted of PBMCs, taken before TCRalphabeta/CD19-depleted stem cell transplant. Source of these receptors: a child aged 2-15 years with inherited bone marrow failure, due to receive a stem cell transplant.

There are a few counts of this clonotype. V and J are TRBV29-1 and TRBJ2-7, with a weak D call TRBD1 (5 bases). Germline CDR1 reads SQVTM; CDR2 reads ANQGSEA. Trimming shortened V by 4 bases and J by 2 bases, and 15 bases separated the two germline ends. The CDR3 totals 14 residues. CDR3 in DNA: TGCAGCGTTGTTCCCGAGACAGCTGCCTACGAGCAGTACTTC. Translation: CSVVPETAAYEQYF.

This clonotype was counted ten times or more. This rearrangement joins TRBV29-1 to TRBJ2-1; D is perhaps TRBD2 (7 bases). Germline lookup yields CDR1 SQVTM and CDR2 ANQGSEA. V was shortened by 4 bases and J by 0 bases, with 13 bases between the two germline ends. The CDR3 totals 15 residues. CDR3 loop: CSVARGGSSYNEQFF. The CDR3 DNA reads TGCAGCGTTGCGAGGGGGGGGAGCTCCTACAATGAGCAGTTCTTC.

This clonotype was counted ten times or more. The chain is built from TRBV12-3 or TRBV12-4 and TRBJ2-3, with a weak D call TRBD1 (6 bases). Trimming took 4 bases from V and 2 from J, leaving 10 bases between them. This CDR3 is built from 14 residues. The CDR3 nucleotides are TGTGCCAGCAGTTCTACAGGGTTCACAGATACGCAGTATTTT. It is translated as CASSSTGFTDTQYF.

This clonotype was found many times. The chain carries TRBV11-2 and TRBJ2-1; TRBD1 is a possible D gene (6 bases). There are 15 residues in the CDR3. Trimming took 6 bases from V and 7 from J, leaving 19 bases between them. The V gene's germline CDR1 is SGHAT and CDR2 FQNNGV. CDR3 bases: TGTGCCAGCAGTAGGGGGTTCGGGCAGGCGAATGAGCAGTTCTTC. This codes for CASSRGFGQANEQFF.

This clonotype was observed at least ten times. The chain is built from TRBV27 and TRBJ2-7; 9 bases match TRBD1. The CDR3 is 14 residues long. The V gene end was trimmed by 6 bases and the J gene end by 5 bases; junction bases not matched to a gene: 8. Germline CDR1 MNHEY, CDR2 SMNVEV (reference sequence). CDR3 region: CASSKGQGPDEQYF. The CDR3 DNA sequence: TGTGCCAGCAGCAAAGGACAGGGGCCCGACGAGCAGTACTTC.

In this sample, this clonotype turned up many times. This rearrangement joins TRBV7-2 to TRBJ2-3; D unclear. V was clipped by 0 bases and J by 6 bases, with 7 bases between them. The CDR3 loop spans 13 amino acids. From germline, CDR1 is SGHTA and CDR2 FQGNSA. CDR3 DNA sequence: TGTGCCAGCAGCTTAGCGGGGTGGGATACGCAGTATTTT. It yields the protein CASSLAGWDTQYF.

The chain links TRBV5-1 to TRBJ2-1, with a tentative D call TRBD2 (7 bases). CDR1 and CDR2 from the germline V gene are SGHRS and YFSETQ. This CDR3 region has 15 residues. V lost 0 bases to trimming and J lost 5 bases, with 12 bases between them. The CDR3 DNA is TGCGCCAGCAGCTTGGTACAGGGAGGGAACAATGAGCAGTTCTTC. The encoded protein is CASSLVQGGNNEQFF.

This clonotype was picked up many times. The J gene is TRBJ1-3, the V gene TRBV11-2; TRBD1 might be the D (6 bases). The CDR3 covers 13 residues. Trimming removed 5 bases from V and 8 bases from J, with 13 bases in between. Germline V CDR1 and CDR2: SGHAT, FQNNGV. This chain's CDR3 is CASSTGTWDTIYF. The CDR3 bases are TGTGCCAGCAGCACGGGGACATGGGACACCATATATTTT.

This clonotype was observed many times. The chain employs TRBV4-1 and TRBJ2-1, with D maybe TRBD2 (6 bases). Trimming cost V 5 bases and J 5 bases, with 13 bases left between them. Germline-derived CDR1 and CDR2 are MGHRA and YSYEKL. This CDR3 region has 14 residues. In DNA, the CDR3 is TGCGCCAGCAGCTTCCGGGACTCAAACAATGAGCAGTTCTTC. Translating gives CASSFRDSNNEQFF.

CDR3 coding DNA: TGTGCCTGGAGTACTGGTGTAGCCTACAATGAGCAGTTCTTC. This codes for CAWSTGVAYNEQFF. The chain is built from TRBV30 and TRBJ2-1; D uncertain. The CDR3 extends over 14 amino acids. Germline-derived CDR1 and CDR2 are GTSNPN and SVGIG (reference sequence). Trimming removed 2 bases from V and 2 bases from J, with 10 bases in between. The complete variable domain, with remaining parts taken from reference TRBV30 and TRBJ2-1, reads SQTIHQWPATLVQPVGSPLSLECTVEGTSNPNLYWYRQAAGRGLQLLFYSVGIGQISSEVPQNLSASRPQDRQFILSSKKLLLSDSGFYLCAWSTGVAYNEQFFGPGTRLTVL.

This clonotype was picked up many times. The chain uses TRBV7-2 and TRBJ2-5, with D uncertain. The CDR3 has 14 amino acids. Germline-derived CDR1 and CDR2 are SGHTA and FQGNSA. Trimming took 8 bases from V and 5 from J, leaving 18 bases between them. This CDR3 is CASGRGRDRETQYF. For the CDR3, the DNA is TGTGCCAGCGGGCGCGGAAGGGATCGCGAGACCCAGTACTTC.

This clonotype came up many times. The chain recombines TRBV21-1 with TRBJ2-6; the table's D gene call, TRBD2, was not cross checked with the DNA. TRBV21-1 is termed a pseudogene. CDR3 length: 16 residues. CDR3 region: CASSNTGGPVLNVLTF. The CDR3 DNA follows: TGTGCCAGCAGCAACACCGGCGGGCCCGTTTTGAACGTCCTGACTTTC.

This clonotype showed up just a few times. Germline and junction disagree at one end, which may indicate a read error. The genes are TRBV27 and TRBJ2-5; weak D call: TRBD1 (6 bases). This CDR3 is built from 14 residues. The germline V gene encodes CDR1 MNHEY and CDR2 SMNVEV (reference sequence). This CDR3 reads CASSLYREQEAQYF. In DNA, the CDR3 is TGTGCCAGCAGTCTATACAGGGAGCAAGAGGCCCAGTACTTC.

The sample holds many counts of this clonotype. This sequence joins TRBV5-1 and TRBJ2-7; 12 bases align to TRBD1. There are 15 residues in the CDR3. V trimming: 3 bases; J trimming: 0 bases; junction bases outside the gene matches: 1. CDR1 is SGHRS and CDR2 is YFSETQ in the germline V gene. The CDR3 nucleotides are TGCGCCAGCAGCTCGGGACAGGGGGCCTCCTACGAGCAGTACTTC. Its translation: CASSSGQGASYEQYF.

The sample holds many counts of this clonotype. The rearrangement links TRBV4-2 to TRBJ2-7; 10 positions agree with TRBD2. Germline V gene sequence: CDR1 LGHNA, CDR2 YNFKEQ. V lost 4 bases, J lost 2 bases, and 23 bases stayed unmatched. The CDR3 contains 21 residues. CDR3 nucleotides: TGTGCCAGCAGCCGATACGGGGCCGGTTCTAGCGGGAGAAAACCAACCTACGAGCAGTACTTC. Amino acids: CASSRYGAGSSGRKPTYEQYF.

This clonotype has only a few counts. The chain recombines TRBV30 with TRBJ2-3; TRBD2 might be the D (6 bases). This CDR3 is 15 amino acids long. V lost 0 bases to trimming and J lost 0 bases, with 10 bases between them. Germline assignment: CDR1 GTSNPN and CDR2 SVGIG (reference sequence). The CDR3 sequence is CAWSVVAVSTDTQYF. CDR3 sequence (DNA): TGTGCCTGGAGTGTTGTAGCGGTTAGCACAGATACGCAGTATTTT. The full variable domain, in which reference TRBV30 and TRBJ2-3 provide the parts outside the CDR3, is SQTIHQWPATLVQPVGSPLSLECTVEGTSNPNLYWYRQAAGRGLQLLFYSVGIGQISSEVPQNLSASRPQDRQFILSSKKLLLSDSGFYLCAWSVVAVSTDTQYFGPGTRLTVL.

This clonotype has a count of ten or more. In nucleotides, the CDR3 is TGTGCCAGCAGTTACCAGGGAAGAGAGACCCAGTACTTC. Its translation: CASSYQGRETQYF. The chain is built from TRBV6-2 or TRBV6-3 and TRBJ2-5; a weak D match, TRBD1 (5 bases). With 2 bases removed from V and 4 bases from J, the gap between germline ends came to 8 bases. The germline V gene encodes CDR1 MNHEY and CDR2 SVGEGT. The CDR3 runs to 13 residues.

This clonotype showed up just a few times. V gene TRBV18 combines with J gene TRBJ2-3; the match to TRBD2 covers 8 bases. Germline lookup yields CDR1 KGHSH and CDR2 LQKENI. This CDR3 has 18 residues. V lost 3 bases to trimming and J lost 2 bases; unmatched junction nucleotides: 13. DNA for the CDR3: TGTGCCAGCTCACCCCGAGCGGGAGCGTTTGATCTCACAGATACGCAGTATTTT. Its protein product is CASSPRAGAFDLTDTQYF.

This clonotype was detected ten times or more. V gene TRBV20-1 combines with J gene TRBJ2-7, with TRBD2 matching over 8 bases. V shed 1 base and J 2 bases; nucleotides not matched to a gene: 4. Germline V gives CDR1 DFQATT, CDR2 SNEGSKA (reference sequence). The CDR3 runs to 14 residues. The CDR3 reads CSARGSGETYEQYF. As DNA, the CDR3 is TGCAGTGCTAGAGGTAGCGGGGAAACCTACGAGCAGTACTTC.

This clonotype came up many times. This sequence joins TRBV13 and TRBJ2-7; perhaps TRBD2 as D (5 bases). V gave up 5 bases and J gave up 2 bases, with 13 bases separating them. The CDR3 length is 14 residues. The germline V gene has CDR1 PRHDT and CDR2 FYEKMQ (reference sequence). CDR3 loop: CASSVDSDAYEQYF. As DNA, the CDR3 is TGTGCCAGCAGCGTGGACTCCGACGCCTACGAGCAGTACTTC.

Many counts were recorded for this clonotype. The J gene is TRBJ1-1, the V gene TRBV20-1; D unresolved. Germline V gene lookup returns CDR1 DFQATT and CDR2 SNEGSKA (reference sequence). The ends were cut back, 0 bases at V and 3 bases at J, with 14 bases in the middle. CDR3 size: 15 residues. In nucleotides, the CDR3 is TGCAGTGCTAGAGATTTTATTAAGAGGGACACTGAAGCTTTCTTT. As protein: CSARDFIKRDTEAFF.

This clonotype was observed many times. This chain joins TRBV7-9 and TRBJ1-1; D is uncertain. Trimming removed 5 bases from V and 10 bases from J, with 23 bases in between. CDR1 SEHNR and CDR2 FQNEAQ come from the germline V gene (reference sequence). This CDR3 comprises 15 residues. CDR3 nucleotide sequence: TGTGCCAGCAGCGCAACTACCCATATGGTGGGAAGAGCTTTCTTT. Protein sequence: CASSATTHMVGRAFF.

This clonotype was recorded at least ten times. The rearrangement joins TRBV4-2 to TRBJ1-3; D is unclear. Trimming removed 1 base from V and 0 bases from J, with 7 bases in between. Germline CDR1 LGHNA, CDR2 YNFKEQ. CDR3 length: 15 residues. In nucleotides, the CDR3 is TGTGCCAGCAGCCAAGTTACGTACTCTGGAAACACCATATATTTT. Encoded protein: CASSQVTYSGNTIYF.

This clonotype was detected many times. The rearrangement uses TRBV4-2 and TRBJ1-1; D possibly corresponds to TRBD1 (5 bases). Trimming shortened V by 0 bases and J by 10 bases, and 15 bases separated the two germline ends. From germline, CDR1 is LGHNA and CDR2 YNFKEQ. The CDR3 is made up of 14 amino acids. CDR3 protein: CASSQDVQGVGAFF. In nucleotides, the CDR3 is TGTGCCAGCAGCCAAGATGTCCAGGGAGTGGGAGCTTTCTTT.